The next 23 T cell receptor beta chains were all read from a single sample in a study of CD8 T cells in ankylosing spondylitis listed by TCRdb under 2017. Preparation of the library involved 5' RACE. Sequencer: Illumina HiSeq 2500. TCRdb applied fastp at Q25 and MiXCR to the public reads, then kept only in-frame beta chains. When rows share a CDR3 protein, they turn into one entry using the most common DNA and genes. The sample table holds around 150,000 distinct CDR3 sequences, of which around 45% were seen once. The ten most abundant clones make up approximately 14% of the sample. The specimen sequenced was synovial fluid, either unsorted or a sorted T cell fraction (not recorded which). All receptors derive from a male donor with ankylosing spondylitis.

The CDR3 DNA sequence: TGTGCCAGCGGTTGGGACAGGGCATACGAGCAGTACTTC. Translated: CASGWDRAYEQYF. The V and J genes are TRBV7-8 and TRBJ2-7, with 9 nucleotides matching TRBD1. The CDR3 covers 13 residues. Germline CDR1 and CDR2: SGHVS and FQNEAQ. V shed 8 bases, J shed 4 bases, and the junction held 6 bases outside the gene matches.

This chain joins TRBV10-3 and TRBJ2-2; possibly TRBD1 or TRBD2 for D (6 bases each). The CDR3 totals 14 residues. V lost 8 bases and J 3 bases, leaving 13 bases between the germline ends. CDR1 is ENHRY and CDR2 is SYGVKD in the germline V gene. CDR3 amino acids: CAIRWGADTGELFF. In DNA, the CDR3 is TGTGCCATCCGGTGGGGGGCGGACACCGGGGAGCTGTTTTTT.

This clonotype was detected only a few times. This sequence joins TRBV7-2 and TRBJ2-1; 7 bases map to TRBD1. The CDR3 sequence is 16 residues long. Unmatched junction bases numbered 5, after V lost 1 base and J lost 2 bases. CDR1 is SGHTA, CDR2 FQGNSA, per germline. The chain's CDR3 is CASSLEGATTYNEQFF. DNA of the CDR3: TGTGCCAGCAGCTTAGAGGGGGCTACGACCTACAATGAGCAGTTCTTC.

A few counts support this clonotype. The V gene is TRBV18, the J gene TRBJ2-3; 8 nucleotides line up with TRBD2. Trimming cost V 2 bases and J 4 bases; bases outside gene matches: 2. CDR3 size: 14 residues. The germline V gene encodes CDR1 KGHSH and CDR2 LQKENI. CDR3 region: CASSPTGGSDTQYF. In DNA, the CDR3 is TGTGCCAGCTCACCAACGGGGGGGTCAGATACGCAGTATTTT.

V is TRBV6-1 and J is TRBJ2-5; the match to TRBD2 covers 14 bases. The CDR3 extends over 19 amino acids. Trimming took 6 bases from V and 3 from J; bases not matched to a gene: 15. From germline, CDR1 is MNHNS and CDR2 SASEGT. CDR3 sequence: CASRPGLAGDGSQEETQYF. The DNA of the CDR3 is TGTGCCAGCAGACCGGGACTAGCGGGAGATGGATCCCAAGAAGAGACCCAGTACTTC.

At least ten counts were recorded for this clonotype. The CDR3: CASSVQGWGDNQPQHF. As DNA, the CDR3 is TGCGCCAGCAGCGTACAGGGTTGGGGGGACAATCAGCCCCAGCATTTT. The chain combines TRBV4-1 with TRBJ1-5; tentatively, D is TRBD1 (6 bases). This CDR3 has 16 amino acids. Trimming stripped 5 bases from V and 3 bases from J, with 17 bases between. In germline, CDR1 is MGHRA, CDR2 YSYEKL.

V is TRBV30 and J is TRBJ2-7; 7 nucleotides align to TRBD1. V dropped 1 base and J dropped 3; count of bases not matched to a gene: 6. Germline V CDR1 and CDR2: GTSNPN, SVGIG (reference sequence). The CDR3 is 14 amino acids. The CDR3 nucleotides are TGTGCCTGGAGTGATTTACAGGGGCACTACGAGCAGTACTTC. Translation gives CAWSDLQGHYEQYF.

This clonotype was seen a few times. V and J are TRBV5-1 and TRBJ2-2; D uncertain. CDR1 SGHRS and CDR2 YFSETQ come from the germline V gene. This CDR3 comprises 13 residues. The germline V and J ends were trimmed by 2 bases and 2 bases, with 4 bases remaining between them. CDR3 nucleotide sequence: TGCGCCAGCAGCTTACGAAACACCGGGGAGCTGTTTTTT. Translated, it gives CASSLRNTGELFF.

This chain uses TRBV7-2 with TRBJ2-1; D perhaps matches TRBD2 (6 bases). V lost 0 bases and J 7 bases, leaving 16 bases between the germline ends. The CDR3 contains 16 residues. CDR1 and CDR2 from the germline V gene are SGHTA and FQGNSA. CDR3 protein: CASSLAHREVGNEQFF. Written as DNA, the CDR3 is TGTGCCAGCAGCTTAGCCCATAGGGAGGTTGGGAATGAGCAGTTCTTC.

This clonotype was recorded at least ten times. This rearrangement joins TRBV6-6 to TRBJ2-7; D is perhaps TRBD2 (5 bases). The V gene lost 6 bases and the J gene lost 6 bases, with 15 bases spanning the gap. This CDR3 comprises 13 residues. The V gene's germline CDR1 is MNHNY and CDR2 SVGAGI (reference sequence). The CDR3 nucleotides read TGTGCCAGCAGCCTGGGAGCCCCCCTCGAGCAGTACTTC. As protein: CASSLGAPLEQYF.

V is TRBV29-1 and J is TRBJ2-7; 8 bases fit TRBD2. V gave up 4 bases and J gave up 6 bases; unmatched junction bases: 8. Germline-derived CDR1 and CDR2 are SQVTM and ANQGSEA. CDR3 length equals 13 residues. The CDR3 protein is CSVAGSGTFEQYF. Here the CDR3 DNA reads TGCAGCGTTGCCGGTAGCGGGACGTTCGAGCAGTACTTC.

This clonotype came up a few times. The chain joins TRBV11-2 to TRBJ2-7; a possible D gene is TRBD1 (7 bases). Germline V gene data show CDR1 as SGHAT and CDR2 as FQNNGV. This CDR3 is 19 amino acids long. With 0 bases removed from V and 2 bases from J, the gap between germline ends came to 23 bases. CDR3 nucleotides: TGTGCCAGCAGCTTAGATTGGGCAGGGGGGTTCTTTGAGCCCTACGAGCAGTACTTC. This gives the protein CASSLDWAGGFFEPYEQYF.

The chain has TRBV7-9 and TRBJ2-7, with D possibly matching TRBD1 (6 bases). V dropped 5 bases and J dropped 2 bases, with 13 bases sitting between them. CDR3 size: 14 residues. Germline V gene data show CDR1 as SEHNR and CDR2 as FQNEAQ (reference sequence). The CDR3: CASSPPTGAYEQYF. In DNA form, the CDR3 reads TGTGCCAGCAGCCCGCCGACAGGCGCCTACGAGCAGTACTTC.

The chain joins TRBV7-2 to TRBJ2-1; 10 bases are a match to TRBD2. This CDR3 spans 15 amino acids. Losses at the gene ends were 5 bases for V and 6 bases for J; bases not matched to a gene: 7. From germline, CDR1 is SGHTA and CDR2 FQGNSA. In DNA, the CDR3 is TGTGCCAGCAGCCACAGCGGGGGGGCCATCAATGAGCAGTTCTTC. Its translation: CASSHSGGAINEQFF.

The chain couples TRBV7-2 to TRBJ1-1; 7 bases line up with TRBD1. The CDR3 sequence is 14 residues long. The ends lost 1 base at V and 7 bases at J; junction bases unmatched: 6. CDR1 is SGHTA and CDR2 is FQGNSA in the germline V gene. Written as DNA, the CDR3 is TGTGCCAGCAGCTTAGTGGGGACAGCTTATGAAGCTTTCTTT. Protein: CASSLVGTAYEAFF.

This clonotype was picked up one time. The chain has TRBV27 and TRBJ2-1, with TRBD1 matching 7 bases. CDR3 length equals 18 residues. V was clipped by 0 bases and J by 0 bases; unmatched bases: 8. Germline CDR1 MNHEY, CDR2 SMNVEV (reference sequence). The CDR3 region is CASSLSQPGQSSYNEQFF. In nucleotides, the CDR3 is TGTGCCAGCAGTTTATCGCAGCCGGGACAGAGCTCCTACAATGAGCAGTTCTTC.

This clonotype was counted ten times or more. This chain connects TRBV12-3 or TRBV12-4 to TRBJ2-7; D is uncertain. This CDR3 is built from 12 residues. Trimming removed 6 bases at V and 3 bases at J, with 9 bases between. The CDR3 region is CASSLTLYEQYF. CDR3 nucleotide sequence: TGTGCCAGCAGCCTGACCCTCTACGAGCAGTACTTC.

This clonotype was picked up a small number of times. The chain recombines TRBV12-3 or TRBV12-4 with TRBJ1-1; 10 nucleotides agree with TRBD1. CDR3 size: 12 residues. V lost 3 bases and J lost 11; bases outside the gene matches: 3. The CDR3 nucleotides are TGTGCCAGCAGTTTCGACAGGGGGCGTGCTTTCTTT. It codes for CASSFDRGRAFF.

This clonotype appeared a few times. The gene calls are TRBV12-3 or TRBV12-4 and TRBJ2-7; 7 bases map to TRBD1. V was pared by 5 bases and J by 3 bases, with 10 bases of the junction left unmatched. This CDR3 spans 15 amino acids. The CDR3 nucleotides read TGTGCCAGCAGTCCAAGACAGGGACCCTACTACGAGCAGTACTTC. This sequence encodes CASSPRQGPYYEQYF.

The gene calls are TRBV20-1 and TRBJ1-1, with D possibly being TRBD1 (6 bases). Trimming took off 1 base at V and 1 base at J, with 13 bases between the two ends. The length of the CDR3 is 15 residues. Germline loops: CDR1 DFQATT, CDR2 SNEGSKA (reference sequence). The CDR3 nucleotides read TGCAGTGCTAGAGCGGCCGGGACACAGAACACTGAAGCTTTCTTT. Translated, it gives CSARAAGTQNTEAFF.

On this clonotype itself: One end of the junction does not line up with germline, which may come from a read error. The chain combines TRBV19 with TRBJ2-2; D perhaps matches TRBD2 (5 bases). CDR3 length: 13 amino acids. CDR1 and CDR2 from the germline V gene are LNHDA and SQIVND (reference sequence). The CDR3 nucleotides are TGTGCCAGTAGAGTAGCGAAGACCGGGGAGCTGTTTTTT. This gives the protein CASRVAKTGELFF.

This clonotype has only a few counts. The V and J genes are TRBV6-2 or TRBV6-3 and TRBJ2-7, with D uncertain. V was pared by 6 bases and J by 0 bases, with 9 bases between. Per germline, CDR1 MNHEY and CDR2 SVGEGT. The CDR3 has 13 residues. CDR3 bases: TGTGCCAGCAGCCCCAGGAGCTCCTACGAGCAGTACTTC. This encodes CASSPRSSYEQYF.

The chain couples TRBV7-9 to TRBJ1-2; the match to TRBD1 covers 10 bases. V shed 8 bases and J 8 bases; nucleotides not matched to a gene: 17. CDR3 length: 16 amino acids. CDR1 and CDR2 from the germline V gene are SEHNR and FQNEAQ (reference sequence). The CDR3 reads CASLPTGTGALWGYTF. CDR3 coding DNA: TGTGCCAGCCTACCTACCGGGACAGGGGCCTTGTGGGGCTACACCTTC.